This TCR beta chain was identified in a study of blood T cell repertoires in COVID-19. Profiling relied on immunoSEQ multiplex PCR, and the TCRdb table lists in-frame clones only, not all of them. The table shows more than 70,000 clones, with roughly 85% occurring only once. This CDR3 has 15 residues. Per germline, CDR1 LGHDT and CDR2 YNNKEL (reference sequence). The V and J ends lost 6 bases and 4 bases respectively, with 15 bases between them. The origin of this receptor is a woman in her 70s with acute or convalescent COVID-19. Sequenced material: peripheral blood. V and J are TRBV3-1 (or the pseudogene TRBV3-2) and TRBJ1-4; D might be TRBD1 (6 bases). In DNA, the CDR3 is TGTGCCAGCAGTAGGGTGGGGGCATTTAATGAAAAACTGTTTTTT. As protein: CASSRVGAFNEKLFF.